This T cell receptor beta chain was retrieved from a study of shared clonotypes between healthy human individuals. The wider study: Each donor's CD4 naive and CD4 memory cells filled three plates apiece, CD8 naive two, and CD8 memory one.

V was pared by 8 bases and J by 8 bases, with 22 bases between. Germline CDR1 is ENHRY and CDR2 is SYGVKD. This CDR3 spans 14 amino acids. Investigators spread the genomic DNA of each subset evenly over several immunoSEQ plates. Data came from immunoSEQ multiplex PCR; TCRdb stores just in-frame clones and leaves some out. The data show about 1.4 million clones, around 97% seen once. General study points: Compared with memory subsets, naive subsets generally had larger estimated richness.

Notes on this clone: Its antigen is currently unknown.

Material: naive CD4+ T cells sorted from blood. Subset specified: CD45RA+ positively selected. This clonotype was sampled from a man aged 25 to 40 in good health. The chain has TRBV10-3 and TRBJ2-7, with D tentatively TRBD1 or TRBD2 (5 bases each). For the CDR3, the DNA is TGTGCCATCTCCTCGGGACCTTGGAGTAACAAGCAGTACTTC. It yields the protein CAISSGPWSNKQYF.